A single sample is the source of the 27 T cell receptor beta chains below, sequenced in a study of blood T cells in healthy people across ages. Then a second PCR, running about 6 to 11 cycles, was carried out with a sample-barcoded 5' primer and a J-beta primer mix. One entry per CDR3 protein results from TCRdb running MiXCR on the 5' RACE reads. The sample yields 600,000 to 800,000 distinct CDR3 sequences, more than 45% seen once. The sequenced material came from blood. These receptors all come from a woman older than 75 in good health.

This clonotype has a handful of counts. The rearrangement uses TRBV29-1 and TRBJ2-7; 12 nucleotides agree with TRBD1. V gave up 8 bases and J gave up 6 bases; unmatched junction bases: 8. The CDR3 totals 13 residues. CDR1 is SQVTM, CDR2 ANQGSEA, per germline. The CDR3 here is CSFAGQGASEQYF. As DNA, the CDR3 is TGCAGCTTCGCGGGACAGGGGGCCTCCGAGCAGTACTTC.

In its sample, this clonotype was seen many times. V gene TRBV28 combines with J gene TRBJ2-1, with 11 bases aligning to TRBD1. The CDR3 spans 15 residues. Looked up from germline, CDR1 is MDHEN and CDR2 is SYDVKM. Germline trimming cut 0 bases from V and 7 bases from J; bases unmatched to any gene: 2. The CDR3: CASSLWGTGGNEQFF. Here the CDR3 DNA reads TGTGCCAGCAGTTTATGGGGGACAGGGGGGAATGAGCAGTTCTTC.

Worth noting for this clonotype: A much larger clone lies a single base off, so this may be a read error. The chain is built from TRBV5-6 and TRBJ2-7; a possible D gene is TRBD2 (6 bases). Germline V gene data show CDR1 as SGHDT and CDR2 as YYEEEE. The CDR3 runs 19 residues. The CDR3 region is CASDPRDWIWRAEDYVQYF. CDR3 sequence (DNA): TGTGCCAGCGACCCGCGGGACTGGATTTGGCGGGCGGAAGACTACGTGCAGTACTTC.

This clonotype was observed at least ten times. V is TRBV7-2 and J is TRBJ2-7; tentatively, D is TRBD1 or TRBD2 (6 bases each). Germline V gene data show CDR1 as SGHTA and CDR2 as FQGNSA. With 5 bases removed from V and 1 base from J, the gap between germline ends came to 18 bases. This CDR3 is 16 amino acids long. The CDR3 protein is CASSQGWGESSYEQYF. The DNA for the CDR3 is TGTGCCAGCAGCCAGGGGTGGGGGGAGTCTTCCTACGAGCAGTACTTC. Supplemented by reference TRBV7-2 and TRBJ2-7, the full variable domain reads GAGVSQSPSNKVTEKGKDVELRCDPISGHTALYWYRQSLGQGLEFLIYFQGNSAPDKSGLPSDRFSAERTGGSVSTLTIQRTQQEDSAVYLCASSQGWGESSYEQYFGPGTRLTVT.

V is TRBV27 and J is TRBJ2-3; D is unclear. This CDR3 is built from 15 residues. Trimming removed 3 bases at V and 2 bases at J, with 12 bases between. CDR1 MNHEY and CDR2 SMNVEV come from the germline V gene (reference sequence). CDR3 amino acids: CASSFRVQSTDTQYF. The CDR3 DNA reads TGTGCCAGCAGTTTCCGGGTCCAATCCACAGATACGCAGTATTTT.

This clonotype was observed once. This chain links TRBV4-1 with TRBJ1-1; D remains ambiguous. The CDR3 runs 15 residues. The V end lost 4 bases, the J end lost 3 bases, and 15 bases lay between the germline ends. Germline lookup yields CDR1 MGHRA and CDR2 YSYEKL. The DNA for the CDR3 is TGCGCCAGCAGCCCAAAACCATCTCGGGACACTGAAGCTTTCTTT. It is translated as CASSPKPSRDTEAFF.

Details on this clonotype: A junction end diverges from the germline sequence, so it may reflect a read error. J is TRBJ2-1 and V is TRBV20-1; the D call may be TRBD1 or TRBD2 (5 bases each). Per the germline V gene, CDR1 is DFQATT and CDR2 is SNEGSKA (reference sequence). The CDR3 consists of 13 residues. CDR3 in DNA: TGCGGTGCGTCTGGGGGTCCCTACGGCGAGCAGTTCTTC. Translation gives CGASGGPYGEQFF.

This clonotype appeared many times. The chain couples TRBV7-9 to TRBJ2-1; 7 nucleotides align to TRBD1. This CDR3 region has 14 residues. Germline V gene lookup returns CDR1 SEHNR and CDR2 FQNEAQ (reference sequence). Trimming cost V 2 bases and J 4 bases; bases outside gene matches: 2. CDR3 in DNA: TGTGCCAGCAGCTTACCGGGACAGTACAATGAGCAGTTCTTC. Its translation: CASSLPGQYNEQFF.

This clonotype has ten or more counts. This sequence joins TRBV10-1 and TRBJ2-3; D is uncertain. Germline V gene sequence: CDR1 WNHNN, CDR2 SYGVQD (reference sequence). The CDR3 has 13 residues. Trimming took off 2 bases at V and 2 bases at J, with 5 bases between the two ends. The chain's CDR3 is CASSETATDTQYF. In DNA form, the CDR3 reads TGCGCCAGCAGTGAGACAGCCACAGATACGCAGTATTTT.

V is TRBV20-1 and J is TRBJ2-7; 10 bases align to TRBD2. Germline V gives CDR1 DFQATT, CDR2 SNEGSKA (reference sequence). J was trimmed by 10 bases and V by 5 bases; bases with no gene match: 17. The CDR3 is made up of 15 amino acids. CDR3 nucleotides: TGCAGTGCTCGTAATCTAGCGGGGGATTTAGGGAGCCAGTACTTC. This codes for CSARNLAGDLGSQYF.

With regard to this clonotype: This may be a read error, as it is one base from a much larger clone. V usage is TRBV5-1 and J usage is TRBJ2-7; D unresolved. Trimming pared 4 bases from V and 7 bases from J, leaving 18 bases between. Germline CDR1 and CDR2: SGHRS and YFSETQ. The CDR3 covers 14 residues. The CDR3 spells CASSVGTTYGEQYF. The CDR3 DNA is TGCGCCAGCAGCGTGGGTACCACCTATGGGGAGCAGTACTTC.

The table lists this clonotype with many counts. The chain recombines TRBV20-1 with TRBJ2-5; D is possibly TRBD2 (5 bases). Deletions cut 3 bases from V and 4 bases from J, with 12 bases between. The CDR3 extends over 13 amino acids. Per the germline V gene, CDR1 is DFQATT and CDR2 is SNEGSKA (reference sequence). The CDR3 sequence: CSARIPTRETQYF. The CDR3 DNA reads TGCAGTGCTAGGATACCCACTAGAGAGACCCAGTACTTC.

This chain links TRBV20-1 with TRBJ2-3; 7 bases map to TRBD2. V gave up 3 bases and J gave up 0 bases; unmatched junction bases: 6. Germline values: CDR1 DFQATT, CDR2 SNEGSKA (reference sequence). The CDR3 sequence is 15 residues long. CDR3 amino acids: CSASRGEGSTDTQYF. The CDR3 nucleotides read TGCAGTGCTAGCCGCGGGGAGGGAAGCACAGATACGCAGTATTTT.

V and J are TRBV29-1 and TRBJ2-3; maybe TRBD1 (6 bases). Germline loops: CDR1 SQVTM, CDR2 ANQGSEA. The ends were cut back, 0 bases at V and 4 bases at J, with 11 bases in the middle. This CDR3 has 14 residues. The CDR3 nucleotides are TGCAGCGTTGAAGAACAGGGCTATCCAGATACGCAGTATTTT. It is translated as CSVEEQGYPDTQYF.

This clonotype showed up just once. The chain employs TRBV3-1 and TRBJ2-2; TRBD2 matches 14 bases. The CDR3 sequence is 19 residues long. Germline values: CDR1 LGHDT, CDR2 YNNKEL (reference sequence). Losses at the gene ends were 3 bases for V and 0 bases for J; bases not matched to a gene: 6. The CDR3 sequence is CASSHLRLAGGPNTGELFF. In DNA form, the CDR3 reads TGTGCCAGCAGCCATCTGCGACTAGCGGGGGGGCCGAACACCGGGGAGCTGTTTTTT.

V usage is TRBV27 and J usage is TRBJ2-3; D gene uncertain. Germline V CDR1 and CDR2: MNHEY, SMNVEV (reference sequence). Trimming shortened V by 6 bases and J by 8 bases, and 18 bases separated the two germline ends. The CDR3 runs to 14 residues. In DNA form, the CDR3 reads TGTGCCAGCAGCCGAAATGGTTTCACTGGTACGCAGTATTTT. Protein: CASSRNGFTGTQYF.

The CDR3 bases are TGCAGTGCTGGGCGACGGAGGGCTTCTAATCAGCCCCAGCATTTT. Protein product: CSAGRRRASNQPQHF. V usage is TRBV20-1 and J usage is TRBJ1-5; D unclear. CDR1 is DFQATT, CDR2 SNEGSKA, per germline (reference sequence). V dropped 5 bases and J dropped 4 bases, with 18 bases sitting between them. This CDR3 region has 15 residues.

The chain couples TRBV29-1 to TRBJ2-7; 8 nucleotides agree with TRBD1. With the DNA end fitting TRBJ2-4 better, the J assignment may be wrong. CDR3 length: 16 amino acids. Germline V gene sequence: CDR1 SQVTM, CDR2 ANQGSEA. CDR3 nucleotides: TGCAGCGTTGAAGGGACAGGGCCTTTACCCAAAAACATTCAGTACTTC. This translates into CSVEGTGPLPKNIQYF.

The chain employs TRBV12-3 or TRBV12-4 and TRBJ1-1; 7 bases fit TRBD1. The ends lost 2 bases at V and 4 bases at J; junction bases unmatched: 4. The CDR3 contains 14 residues. This CDR3 reads CASSLKGAATEAFF. In nucleotides, the CDR3 is TGTGCCAGCAGTTTAAAGGGGGCGGCCACTGAAGCTTTCTTT.

A note on this clonotype: The junction departs from germline at one end; a sequencing error may be responsible. The rearrangement joins TRBV18 to TRBJ2-3; D possibly corresponds to TRBD2 (5 bases). The CDR3 has 12 residues. CDR1 and CDR2 from the germline V gene are KGHSH and LQKENI. CDR3 sequence reads: CASAPRGDTQYF. In nucleotides, the CDR3 is TGTGCCAGCGCACCCAGAGGGGATACGCAGTATTTT.

This clonotype was recorded many times. This chain connects TRBV7-6 to TRBJ1-4; TRBD1 aligns across 9 bases. The length of the CDR3 is 16 residues. Germline V lookup: CDR1 SGHVS, CDR2 FNYEAQ. The V gene end was trimmed by 3 bases and the J gene end by 5 bases; junction bases not matched to a gene: 7. CDR3 in amino acids: CASSFQGQGRNEKLFF. The DNA for the CDR3 is TGTGCCAGCAGCTTTCAAGGACAGGGGAGGAATGAAAAACTGTTTTTT.

The genes are TRBV5-6 and TRBJ1-2; D unresolved. Trimming pared 4 bases from V and 6 bases from J, leaving 13 bases between. Germline V lookup: CDR1 SGHDT, CDR2 YYEEEE. The CDR3 is made up of 13 amino acids. This CDR3 reads CASSITGVNGYTF. CDR3 DNA sequence: TGTGCCAGCAGCATTACCGGGGTAAATGGCTACACCTTC.

This clonotype was seen repeatedly, ten times or more. The V call is TRBV5-4, the J call TRBJ2-7; 9 nucleotides agree with TRBD1. This CDR3 contains 14 residues. Germline trimming cut 2 bases from V and 5 bases from J; bases unmatched to any gene: 5. Germline V gene sequence: CDR1 SGHNT, CDR2 YYREEE (reference sequence). DNA of the CDR3: TGTGCCAGCAGCTTCGACAGGGGGTCGGACGAGCAGTACTTC. Its translation: CASSFDRGSDEQYF.

This clonotype was recorded at least ten times. The chain links TRBV25-1 to TRBJ2-7, with D unresolved. Trimming cost V 5 bases and J 0 bases, with 17 bases left between them. Germline lookup yields CDR1 MGHDK and CDR2 SYGVNS. CDR3 length: 16 residues. The CDR3 nucleotides are TGTGCCAGCAGTTCGCGGACCGCGAGGAGCTCCTACGAGCAGTACTTC. Its translation: CASSSRTARSSYEQYF.

The chain combines TRBV12-3 or TRBV12-4 with TRBJ2-2; D uncertain. The V and J ends lost 4 bases and 6 bases respectively, with 6 bases between them. This CDR3 has 12 amino acids. The CDR3 region is CASSSYPGELFF. CDR3 DNA: TGTGCCAGCAGTTCGTATCCCGGGGAGCTGTTTTTT.

V usage is TRBV18 and J usage is TRBJ2-1; 8 nucleotides match TRBD2. The J segment lost 7 bases and the V segment lost 4 bases, leaving 18 bases of the junction unmatched. In germline, CDR1 is KGHSH, CDR2 LQKENI. This CDR3 comprises 18 residues. The CDR3 DNA reads TGTGCCAGCTCACAACGAGCGGGAGTGAGAACAGAATCGAATGAGCAGTTCTTC. Translating it yields CASSQRAGVRTESNEQFF.

Only one count was recorded for this clonotype. A much larger clone differs by one base, so this may be a read error. This CDR3 reads CAWSVRDTTYGYTF. The CDR3 nucleotides read TGTGCCTGGAGTGTCCGGGACACTACCTATGGCTACACCTTC. This rearrangement joins TRBV30 to TRBJ1-2; maybe TRBD1 (6 bases). This CDR3 spans 14 amino acids. Trimming removed 0 bases from V and 4 bases from J, with 12 bases in between. CDR1 and CDR2 from the germline V gene are GTSNPN and SVGIG (reference sequence).